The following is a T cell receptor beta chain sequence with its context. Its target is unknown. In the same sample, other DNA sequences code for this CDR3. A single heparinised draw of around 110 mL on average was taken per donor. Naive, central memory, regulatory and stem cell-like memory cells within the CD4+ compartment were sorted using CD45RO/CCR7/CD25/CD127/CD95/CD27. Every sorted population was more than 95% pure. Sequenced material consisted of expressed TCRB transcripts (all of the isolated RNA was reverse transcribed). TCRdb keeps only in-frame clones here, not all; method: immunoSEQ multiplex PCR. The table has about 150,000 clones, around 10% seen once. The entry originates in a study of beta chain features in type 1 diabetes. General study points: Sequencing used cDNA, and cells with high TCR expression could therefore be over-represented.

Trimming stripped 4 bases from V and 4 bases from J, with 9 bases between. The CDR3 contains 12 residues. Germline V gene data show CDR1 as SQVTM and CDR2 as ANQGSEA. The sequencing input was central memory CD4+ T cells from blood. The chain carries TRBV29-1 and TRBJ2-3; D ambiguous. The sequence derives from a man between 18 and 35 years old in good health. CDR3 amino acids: CSVGRGPDTQYF. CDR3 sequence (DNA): TGCAGCGTTGGGCGAGGTCCAGATACGCAGTATTTT.